This entry concerns a single T cell receptor beta chain. What it binds is unknown. The data derive from a study of T cell responses to AZD1222 COVID-19 vaccine. Findings and limits, study-wide: An increase in Spike-specific TCR breadth and depth was observed after two AZD1222 doses. Donors, mostly white British, included more females; clonal diversity was possibly underestimated. CD4 TCRs covered the whole spike, strongest at regions 160-218 and 743-854.

Profiling relied on immunoSEQ multiplex PCR, and the TCRdb table lists in-frame clones only, not all of them. This table holds some 170,000 clones, around 89% found once. V was clipped by 6 bases and J by 3 bases, with 8 bases between them. The CDR3 runs 12 residues. The TCR sequence derives from an adult who received the AZD1222 COVID-19 vaccine. The starting material was peripheral blood, obtained 28 days after the second AZD1222 dose. This chain connects TRBV12-3 or TRBV12-4 to TRBJ1-1; D is perhaps TRBD1 (5 bases). The DNA of the CDR3 is TGTGCCAGCAGAGGGGTTCACACTGAAGCTTTCTTT. Translation: CASRGVHTEAFF.